These 2 T cell receptor beta chains were all obtained from the same sample, sequenced in a study of blood T cell repertoires in COVID-19. Data came from immunoSEQ multiplex PCR; TCRdb stores just in-frame clones and leaves some out. This table has hundreds of thousands of clones, 80% to 90% appearing once. The sequenced sample consisted of peripheral blood. These receptors all come from a man aged 35-49 years with acute or convalescent COVID-19.

The chain combines TRBV28 with TRBJ2-2; D remains unclear. CDR3 size: 14 residues. Trimming shortened V by 4 bases and J by 1 base, and 7 bases separated the two germline ends. Germline V CDR1 and CDR2: MDHEN, SYDVKM. For the CDR3, the DNA is TGTGCCAGCAGTTCATCACTGAACACCGGGGAGCTGTTTTTT. The encoded protein is CASSSSLNTGELFF. Full variable domain (rest looked up from reference TRBV28 and TRBJ2-2): DVKVTQSSRYLVKRTGEKVFLECVQDMDHENMFWYRQDPGLGLRLIYFSYDVKMKEKGDIPEGYSVSREKKERFSLILESASTNQTSMYLCASSSSLNTGELFFGEGSRLTVL.

The CDR3 protein is CASSEWVDGRGKLFF. The CDR3 DNA is TGTGCCAGCAGTGAGTGGGTGGACGGGCGAGGGAAACTGTTTTTT. The chain joins TRBV27 to TRBJ1-4; D ambiguous. The CDR3 contains 15 residues. In germline, CDR1 is MNHEY, CDR2 SMNVEV (reference sequence). Trimming cost V 5 bases and J 11 bases, with 21 bases left between them.